The rows below give T cell receptor beta chains drawn from one sample of a study of blood T cell repertoires in COVID-19. This table comes from immunoSEQ multiplex PCR, and its TCRdb copy is limited to in-frame clones, with some not included. Here the sample spans 210,000 or so clones, around 89% being singletons. The specimen was peripheral blood. All receptors derive from a man aged 25 to 40 with COVID-19, enrolled during active disease. Both conserved end residues are trimmed from each CDR3.

CDR3 length,J gene,V gene,CDR3 protein
13,TRBJ1-6,TRBV5-1,ASRLPGQGNSPLH
11,TRBJ1-1,TRBV10-3,AISGTGSAEAF
13,TRBJ1-2,TRBV28,ASSLSFWTGDGYT
13,TRBJ1-6,TRBV18,ASSTRDSYNSPLH
10,TRBJ2-7,TRBV9,ASSDNSYEQY
12,TRBJ1-1,TRBV5-1,ASSFLVANTEAF
14,TRBJ1-6,TRBV4-2,ASSQDQGQGRSPLH
12,TRBJ2-1,TRBV29-1,SVVRLAGGNEQF
13,TRBJ1-5,TRBV18,ASSPEGYSNQPQH
14,TRBJ2-3,TRBV7-3,ASSSGGRASTDTQY
15,TRBJ2-1,TRBV9,ASSGGSGELSYNEQF
17,TRBJ1-6,TRBV27,ASSSDRAITTLHNSPLH
13,TRBJ1-2,TRBV25-1,ASSEGRGGDYGYT
12,TRBJ1-5,TRBV19,ASSTGGSNQPQH
12,TRBJ2-5,TRBV11-2,ASSYRGVGETQY
13,TRBJ1-2,TRBV6-2/TRBV6-3,ASSYSRGGADGYT
13,TRBJ1-3,TRBV5-6,ASSAPGTSGNTIY
12,TRBJ1-4,TRBV5-1,ASSFGGPSEKLF
14,TRBJ1-5,TRBV19,ASSARGRPPNQPQH
11,TRBJ1-3,TRBV6-5,ASWTGTGNTIY
13,TRBJ2-1,TRBV25-1,ASSEYRAVDNEQF
11,TRBJ1-1,TRBV6-5,ASSQGPITEAF
12,TRBJ2-1,TRBV7-8,ASSLQREMGEQF
11,TRBJ1-1,TRBV19,ASSGQLNTEAF
11,TRBJ1-2,TRBV29-1,SVEGTGSYGYT
15,TRBJ1-5,TRBV2,ASSTGARGYFNQPQH
10,TRBJ2-1,TRBV6-2/TRBV6-3,ASSYSSFGQF
11,TRBJ1-5,TRBV6-5,ATQRDNNQPQH
13,TRBJ2-3,TRBV5-1,ASSSGVSVADTQY
11,TRBJ2-3,TRBV2,ASSEAYSGLQY
13,TRBJ1-2,TRBV27,ASKPLQGLGYGYT
12,TRBJ2-7,TRBV28,ASSPGTGPYEQY
12,TRBJ1-5,TRBV6-5,ASSLTGLNQPQH
12,TRBJ1-6,TRBV3-1/TRBV3-2,ASSRTGGYSPLH
17,TRBJ1-2,TRBV5-4,ASGQTEGLAAATNYGYT
13,TRBJ2-7,TRBV10-2,ASSEALAGGNEQY
13,TRBJ2-2,TRBV9,ASSVAGRFYGELF
11,TRBJ2-7,TRBV18,ASSPITGDEQY
15,TRBJ2-1,TRBV24-1,ATSDLGSSGYYNEQF
12,TRBJ1-5,TRBV5-6,ASSVGQPNQPQH
11,TRBJ2-5,TRBV5-6,ASSFQGLETQY
13,TRBJ1-2,TRBV29-1,SALLRTGVDYGYT
14,TRBJ2-2,TRBV11-2,ASSPLPGLAAGELF
15,TRBJ1-3,TRBV25-1,ASTPGVGTDSGNTIY
14,TRBJ2-1,TRBV11-2,ASTKTNQREGNEQF
13,TRBJ2-2,TRBV5-1,ASSLVSDPTGELF
12,TRBJ1-2,TRBV10-2,ASSEDGESYGYT
13,TRBJ1-5,TRBV6-6,ASSYGGTGNQPQH
11,TRBJ2-2,TRBV10-3,AIRSTDTGELF
15,TRBJ2-2,TRBV30,AWSGLAGSLNTGELF
12,TRBJ1-4,TRBV30,AWSVQGWGEKLF
10,TRBJ1-2,TRBV5-6,ASSLEPYGYT
11,TRBJ2-1,TRBV11-2,ASSLSSYNEQF
13,TRBJ1-1,TRBV12-2,ASRLAEGVNTEAF
16,TRBJ2-3,TRBV24-1,ATSDFGGAGDRADTQY
13,TRBJ1-3,TRBV10-2,ASSGLSVSGNTIY
14,TRBJ2-1,TRBV24-1,ATSDPGTGAMNEQF
11,TRBJ1-2,TRBV7-6,ASSIGQDYGYT
10,TRBJ1-2,TRBV29-1,SAGAGVGGYT